This T cell receptor beta chain was observed in a study of T cell clonotyping in hematopoietic cell transplantation. A note on this clone: Antigen unknown.

Study-level results: Cells were unsorted, so CD4 and CD8 contributions were not separated. After transplant, recipient diversity fell while pathologically expanded clonotypes grew through day 180. Broader posttransplant TCR repertoire diversity was predicted by graft donor and pretransplant recipient Inverse Simpson Index values. Few recipient clonotypes overlapped donors; over 95% were de novo at given depth.

Germline CDR1 is SGHTA and CDR2 is FQGNSA. Trimming removed 5 bases at V and 7 bases at J, with 9 bases between. The CDR3 is 13 amino acids. Profiling relied on immunoSEQ multiplex PCR, and the TCRdb table lists in-frame clones only, not all of them. The data contain 9,200 or so clones, about 97% of them seen just once; the ten biggest clones take up 2% to 2.5%. The clonotype originates from a male patient between 55 and 70 years old who had an allogeneic stem cell transplant from a related donor, so the T cells may come from the graft donor. Some clones in this sample may be carry-over from other donors' samples. The sample was peripheral blood mononuclear cells, taken 100 days after allogeneic stem cell transplant. The chain is built from TRBV7-2 and TRBJ1-6; no clear D. The CDR3 region is CASSDPGNSPLHF. The DNA of the CDR3 is TGTGCCAGCAGCGACCCCGGGAATTCACCCCTCCACTTT.